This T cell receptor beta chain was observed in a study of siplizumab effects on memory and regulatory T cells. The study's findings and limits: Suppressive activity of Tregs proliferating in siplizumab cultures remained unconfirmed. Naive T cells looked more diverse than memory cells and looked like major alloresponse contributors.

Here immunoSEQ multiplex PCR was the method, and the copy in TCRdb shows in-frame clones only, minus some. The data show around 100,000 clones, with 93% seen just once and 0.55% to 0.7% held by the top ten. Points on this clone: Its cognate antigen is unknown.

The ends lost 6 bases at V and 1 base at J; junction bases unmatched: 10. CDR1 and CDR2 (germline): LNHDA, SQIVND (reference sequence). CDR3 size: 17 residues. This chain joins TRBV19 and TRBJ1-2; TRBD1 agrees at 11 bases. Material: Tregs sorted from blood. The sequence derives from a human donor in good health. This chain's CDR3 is CASRPTDRGLDNYGYTF. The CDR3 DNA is TGTGCCAGTAGGCCGACGGACAGGGGGCTCGATAACTATGGCTACACCTTC.